This T cell receptor (beta chain) was obtained from a study of Graves' ophthalmopathy and Graves' hyperthyroidism. Study results and limitations: In blood, most expanded thyroid clonotypes above 0.001 frequency were also detected.

This clonotype showed up many times. The antigen is unknown. This CDR3 has 13 amino acids. Germline V gene lookup returns CDR1 SGHKS and CDR2 YYEKEE (reference sequence). Trimming took 4 bases from V and 7 from J, leaving 14 bases between them. Ineligible for inclusion were patients with other autoimmune diseases, uncontrolled infections, pregnancy or lactation. Diagnosis relied on clinical symptoms, serum thyroxine, TRAb, thyroid ultrasound and orbital computed tomography. PBMCs were isolated from an approximately 10 ml sample of fresh peripheral blood. TCR beta CDR3 amplification used RNA transcripts. Scientists carried out first-round RT-PCR using HTBI primers and then a second-round multiplex PCR. MiXCR was run by TCRdb on the multiplex PCR reads, yielding one entry per CDR3 protein. Of over 450,000 distinct CDR3 sequences detected, roughly an eighth appear once; the ten largest clones hold over 7.5%.

This TCR was recovered from a woman aged 25 to 39 with Graves' ophthalmopathy. The sample comprised blood. V usage is TRBV5-5 and J usage is TRBJ1-1, with a weak D call TRBD1 (5 bases). The chain's CDR3 is CASSGGPQDEAFF. The CDR3, as DNA: TGTGCCAGCAGCGGGGGACCCCAGGATGAAGCTTTCTTT.